The clone carrying this T cell receptor (beta chain) was counted once. The germline gives CDR1 MDHEN, CDR2 SYDVKM. The CDR3 consists of 15 residues. The trim removed 5 bases at V and 9 bases at J, leaving 10 bases unmatched. The age range of participants was 18 to 89 years, with residence in about two dozen US areas. Participant-reported clinical history was the basis for cohort assignment. These data come from a study of blood T cell repertoires in COVID-19. At the level of the study: COVID-19 samples from acute and convalescent phases originated in the United States, Italy and Spain.

Per the authors' pipeline: Estimates of nucleated cell counts were drawn from the amplification of reference gene primers. Produced via immunoSEQ multiplex PCR; TCRdb's table is partial and in-frame only. That table gives V, J and clone size, and the DNA gave D and trimming. The sample lists 350,000 or so clones; 80% to 95% were seen once. Sequenced sample: PBMCs or T cells enriched from blood (not recorded which). This receptor was taken from a woman aged 30 to 39 who had recovered from COVID-19. V usage is TRBV28 and J usage is TRBJ2-1; 10 bases are shared with TRBD2. The CDR3 here is CASSPGLAVVSEQFF. CDR3 in DNA: TGTGCCAGCAGTCCCGGACTAGCGGTGGTAAGTGAGCAGTTCTTC. Filled out from reference TRBV28 and TRBJ2-1, the complete variable domain reads DVKVTQSSRYLVKRTGEKVFLECVQDMDHENMFWYRQDPGLGLRLIYFSYDVKMKEKGDIPEGYSVSREKKERFSLILESASTNQTSMYLCASSPGLAVVSEQFFGPGTRLTVL.